The 22 T cell receptor beta chains reported below all come from one sample, sequenced in a study of post-analysis software for immune sequencing data. Their antigens remain unidentified. General study points: There were four or five TRBV segments more frequent in patients than controls, and TRBV5-6, TRBV5-1 and TRBV20-1 were among them.

Researchers reported that TCR beta cDNA libraries carried unique molecular identifiers. TCRdb passed the PCR reads through MiXCR, listing each CDR3 protein once. The table lists hundreds of thousands of distinct CDR3 sequences, about 57% of them singletons, with 4% to 5.5% in the top ten. Sequencing used blood. Every receptor here comes from a girl aged 5-17 years with multiple sclerosis.

The table lists this clonotype with a few counts. V usage is TRBV20-1 and J usage is TRBJ2-1; possible D gene TRBD1, 5 bases. The ends were cut back, 1 base at V and 6 bases at J, with 13 bases in the middle. This CDR3 contains 14 residues. The germline CDR1 and CDR2 sequences are DFQATT and SNEGSKA (reference sequence). CDR3 protein: CSARAGHWSNEQFF. DNA for the CDR3: TGCAGTGCTAGAGCCGGACATTGGTCCAATGAGCAGTTCTTC.

Concerning this clonotype: One end of the junction is discordant with germline, which a read error may explain. This chain connects TRBV7-9 to TRBJ2-3; D not certain. Germline V gene lookup returns CDR1 SEHNR and CDR2 FQNEAQ (reference sequence). The CDR3 extends over 15 amino acids. The CDR3 here is CVSSLTSGWADTQYF. The CDR3 bases are TGTGTCAGCAGCCTGACCTCAGGATGGGCGGATACGCAGTATTTT.

The chain joins TRBV20-1 to TRBJ1-4, with D perhaps matching TRBD1 (5 bases). Trimming pared 0 bases from V and 8 bases from J, leaving 10 bases between. The CDR3 is 13 amino acids. CDR1 and CDR2 (germline): DFQATT, SNEGSKA (reference sequence). The CDR3 spells CSARDGQGEKLFF. DNA of the CDR3: TGCAGTGCTAGAGACGGACAAGGGGAAAAACTGTTTTTT.

V and J are TRBV29-1 and TRBJ2-1; unclear D gene. Germline CDR1 SQVTM, CDR2 ANQGSEA. The CDR3 is made up of 14 amino acids. Between the trimmed V and J ends, which lost 8 bases and 6 bases, there was a span of 20 bases. This CDR3 is CSTSRTLIINEQFF. CDR3 DNA sequence: TGCAGCACCTCCCGCACGCTAATCATCAATGAGCAGTTCTTC.

The CDR3 region has the DNA TGTGCCAGCAGTTTAGCGGCAAAAAGTGAGCAGTTCTTC. Translation gives CASSLAAKSEQFF. This chain connects TRBV12-3 or TRBV12-4 to TRBJ2-1; D unresolved. The CDR3 extends over 13 amino acids. The V end was cut by 0 bases, the J end by 9 bases, with 9 bases between.

The chain combines TRBV6-2 or TRBV6-3 with TRBJ1-1; D gene ambiguous. Germline loops: CDR1 MNHEY, CDR2 SVGEGT. This CDR3 contains 11 residues. Deletions cut 5 bases from V and 7 bases from J, with 8 bases between. Here the CDR3 reads CASSPHGEAFF. In DNA form, the CDR3 reads TGTGCCAGCAGTCCCCACGGTGAAGCTTTCTTT.

This clonotype was seen a few times. The chain recombines TRBV4-2 with TRBJ2-4; possibly TRBD2 for D (6 bases). Gene TRBJ2-7 matches the end of the DNA better, so the J call may be wrong. Germline CDR1 and CDR2: LGHNA and YNFKEQ. The CDR3 is 12 residues long. CDR3 residues: CASSQPGVEQYF. The CDR3 DNA is TGTGCCAGCAGCCAGCCGGGGGTCGAGCAGTACTTC.

This clonotype showed up just a few times. The V call is TRBV6-1, the J call TRBJ1-2, with D unclear. This CDR3 contains 14 residues. V was cut by 0 bases and J by 2 bases, with 7 bases left in between. CDR1 and CDR2 from the germline V gene are MNHNS and SASEGT. CDR3 region: CASSEALANYGYTF. The CDR3 DNA sequence: TGTGCCAGCAGTGAAGCCCTAGCCAACTATGGCTACACCTTC.

This clonotype has a handful of counts. The chain is built from TRBV7-8 and TRBJ1-5, with a possible D match to TRBD1 (5 bases). CDR1 and CDR2 from the germline V gene are SGHVS and FQNEAQ. The CDR3 is made up of 15 amino acids. V lost 5 bases and J lost 6, with 17 bases in between. Here the CDR3 reads CASSVGPAYSQPQHF. CDR3 in DNA: TGTGCCAGCAGCGTGGGACCGGCTTACAGTCAGCCCCAGCATTTT.

This chain links TRBV5-1 with TRBJ2-3; 8 bases are a match to TRBD1. Germline lookup yields CDR1 SGHRS and CDR2 YFSETQ. Germline trimming cut 4 bases from V and 3 bases from J; bases unmatched to any gene: 10. The CDR3 contains 16 residues. CDR3 bases: TGCGCCAGCAGCCCCCTGGGCAGGGGGCGAACAGATACGCAGTATTTT. Protein: CASSPLGRGRTDTQYF.

The chain combines TRBV25-1 with TRBJ1-2; a possible D gene is TRBD1 (5 bases). The germline CDR1 and CDR2 sequences are MGHDK and SYGVNS. V was trimmed by 3 bases and J by 4 bases, leaving 12 bases between them. The CDR3 runs 14 residues. The DNA for the CDR3 is TGTGCCAGCAGTGAGAGAAGCAGGGTCTATGGCTACACCTTC. This encodes CASSERSRVYGYTF.

V and J are TRBV20-1 and TRBJ2-7, with 8 bases aligning to TRBD2. Germline values: CDR1 DFQATT, CDR2 SNEGSKA (reference sequence). V lost 2 bases to trimming and J lost 5 bases; unmatched junction nucleotides: 17. The CDR3 is 17 residues long. As DNA, the CDR3 is TGCAGTGCTAGAAGAGCGGGAGAAGCTTGGGGGCTGAACGAGCAGTACTTC. Protein: CSARRAGEAWGLNEQYF.

Only a few counts were recorded for this clonotype. The rearrangement uses TRBV5-1 and TRBJ1-2; D is ambiguous. The CDR3 totals 14 residues. Germline assignment: CDR1 SGHRS and CDR2 YFSETQ. V lost 0 bases and J 6 bases, leaving 12 bases between the germline ends. The CDR3 DNA sequence: TGCGCCAGCAGCTTGGCTGACCCCAGAGATGGCTACACCTTC. It is translated as CASSLADPRDGYTF.

This sequence joins TRBV15 and TRBJ2-3; D may be TRBD1 (6 bases). Germline CDR1 LNHNV, CDR2 YYDKDF (reference sequence). CDR3 size: 13 residues. The V gene lost 3 bases and the J gene lost 5 bases, with 9 bases spanning the gap. CDR3 in DNA: TGTGCCACCAGCAGTTTACAGGGAGATACGCAGTATTTT. Amino acids: CATSSLQGDTQYF.

The chain couples TRBV18 to TRBJ2-4; TRBD1 agrees at 7 bases. The J call may be faulty, since TRBJ2-7 better matches the DNA end. CDR1 and CDR2 (germline): KGHSH, LQKENI. The CDR3 totals 14 residues. DNA of the CDR3: TGTGCCAGCTCACAACCGGGACAGCCCTACGAGCAGTACTTC. Its translation is CASSQPGQPYEQYF.

The sample holds a few counts of this clonotype. The chain recombines TRBV6-5 with TRBJ2-7; D is possibly TRBD2 (6 bases). The V and J ends lost 6 bases and 2 bases respectively, with 14 bases between them. There are 14 residues in the CDR3. Germline CDR1 MNHEY, CDR2 SVGAGI. In DNA form, the CDR3 reads TGTGCCAGCAGCCAGACTAGATGGGCCTACGAGCAGTACTTC. Protein: CASSQTRWAYEQYF.

This sequence joins TRBV5-5 and TRBJ2-7; the D call may be TRBD1 or TRBD2 (5 bases each). From germline, CDR1 is SGHKS and CDR2 YYEKEE (reference sequence). This CDR3 has 14 amino acids. Trimming cost V 5 bases and J 0 bases, with 12 bases left between them. CDR3 nucleotides: TGTGCCAGCAGGTCCCGGGACGACTCCTACGAGCAGTACTTC. Its translation: CASRSRDDSYEQYF.

The chain links TRBV5-1 to TRBJ2-4, with D tentatively TRBD1 (6 bases). The CDR3 totals 18 residues. Germline V gene lookup returns CDR1 SGHRS and CDR2 YFSETQ. Trimming took off 4 bases at V and 0 bases at J, with 20 bases between the two ends. CDR3 DNA sequence: TGCGCCAGCAGCCCCCTTTGGACAGACACGCTAGCCAAAAACATTCAGTACTTC. The encoded protein is CASSPLWTDTLAKNIQYF.

The V call is TRBV5-1, the J call TRBJ2-1; TRBD2 agrees at 11 bases. With V trimmed by 4 bases and J by 6 bases, 12 bases remained unmatched. The germline gives CDR1 SGHRS, CDR2 YFSETQ. The length of the CDR3 is 17 residues. CDR3 nucleotide sequence: TGCGCCAGCAGCCCTGGACTAGCGGGTCATGGGGGCAATGAGCAGTTCTTC. Amino acid sequence: CASSPGLAGHGGNEQFF. The whole variable domain, remainder taken from reference TRBV5-1 and TRBJ2-1, is KAGVTQTPRYLIKTRGQQVTLSCSPISGHRSVSWYQQTPGQGLQFLFEYFSETQRNKGNFPGRFSGRQFSNSRSEMNVSTLELGDSALYLCASSPGLAGHGGNEQFFGPGTRLTVL.

The sample holds a few counts of this clonotype. This sequence joins TRBV7-3 and TRBJ2-1, with TRBD1 matching 7 bases. This CDR3 is built from 13 residues. Losses at the gene ends were 6 bases for V and 8 bases for J; bases not matched to a gene: 7. Germline lookup yields CDR1 SGHTA and CDR2 FQGTGA. Here the CDR3 DNA reads TGTGCCAGCAGGTCTCGAACAGGGGATGAGCAGTTCTTC. Translating gives CASRSRTGDEQFF. Supplemented by reference TRBV7-3 and TRBJ2-1, the full variable domain reads GAGVSQTPSNKVTEKGKYVELRCDPISGHTALYWYRQSLGQGPEFLIYFQGTGAADDSGLPNDRFFAVRPEGSVSTLKIQRTERGDSAVYLCASRSRTGDEQFFGPGTRLTVL.

This sequence joins TRBV5-1 and TRBJ2-1; D unclear. This CDR3 region has 13 residues. Germline assignment: CDR1 SGHRS and CDR2 YFSETQ. V lost 1 base and J lost 7, with 9 bases in between. This CDR3 reads CASSLPEVNEQFF. The CDR3 DNA reads TGCGCCAGCAGCTTGCCCGAGGTTAATGAGCAGTTCTTC.

The CDR3 DNA follows: TGTGCCACCAGAAACGGATACTCCTACGAGCAGTACTTC. Protein sequence: CATRNGYSYEQYF. The chain combines TRBV15 with TRBJ2-7; D gene uncertain. Between the trimmed V and J ends, which lost 6 bases and 0 bases, there was a span of 9 bases. CDR3 length equals 13 residues. The V gene's germline CDR1 is LNHNV and CDR2 YYDKDF (reference sequence).